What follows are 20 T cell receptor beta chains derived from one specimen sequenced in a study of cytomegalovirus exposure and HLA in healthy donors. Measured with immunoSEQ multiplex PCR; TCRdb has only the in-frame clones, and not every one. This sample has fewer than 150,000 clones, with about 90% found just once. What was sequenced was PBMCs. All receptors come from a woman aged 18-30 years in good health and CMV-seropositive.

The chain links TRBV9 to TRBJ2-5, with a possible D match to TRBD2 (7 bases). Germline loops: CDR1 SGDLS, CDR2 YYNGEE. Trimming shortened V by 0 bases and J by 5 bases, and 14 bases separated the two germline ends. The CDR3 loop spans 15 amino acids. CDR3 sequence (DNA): TGTGCCAGCAGCGTAGATTCGGGGGGCGCGGAGACCCAGTACTTC. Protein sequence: CASSVDSGGAETQYF.

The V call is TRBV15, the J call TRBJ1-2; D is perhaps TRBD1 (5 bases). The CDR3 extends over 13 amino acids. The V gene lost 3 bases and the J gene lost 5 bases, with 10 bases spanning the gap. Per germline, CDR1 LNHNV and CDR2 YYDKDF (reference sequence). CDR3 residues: CATSRRGGYGYTF. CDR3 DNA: TGTGCCACCAGCAGGCGGGGGGGGTATGGCTACACCTTC.

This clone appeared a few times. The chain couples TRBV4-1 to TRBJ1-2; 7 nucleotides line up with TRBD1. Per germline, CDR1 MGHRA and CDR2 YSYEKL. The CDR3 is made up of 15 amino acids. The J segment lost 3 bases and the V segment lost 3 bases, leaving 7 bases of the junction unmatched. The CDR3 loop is CASSHPDRDHYGYTF. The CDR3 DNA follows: TGCGCCAGCAGCCACCCAGACAGGGACCACTATGGCTACACCTTC.

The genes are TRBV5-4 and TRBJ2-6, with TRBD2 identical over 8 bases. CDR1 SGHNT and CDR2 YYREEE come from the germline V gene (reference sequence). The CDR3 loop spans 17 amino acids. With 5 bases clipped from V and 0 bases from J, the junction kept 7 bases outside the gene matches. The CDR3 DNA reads TGTGCCAGCAGTTTTCTAGCGGGCATCTCTGGGGCCAACGTCCTGACTTTC. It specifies CASSFLAGISGANVLTF.

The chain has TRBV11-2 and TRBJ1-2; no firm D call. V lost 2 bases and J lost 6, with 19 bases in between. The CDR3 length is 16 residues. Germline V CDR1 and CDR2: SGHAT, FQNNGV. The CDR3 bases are TGTGCCAGCAGCTTAATCTTTAGGATGGCAGCGGATGGCTACACCTTC. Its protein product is CASSLIFRMAADGYTF.

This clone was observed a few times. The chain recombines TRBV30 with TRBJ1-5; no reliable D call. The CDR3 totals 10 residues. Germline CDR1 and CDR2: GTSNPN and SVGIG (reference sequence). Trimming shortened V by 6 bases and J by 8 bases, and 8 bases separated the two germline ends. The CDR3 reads CACDGEPQHF. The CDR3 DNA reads TGTGCCTGCGACGGGGAGCCCCAGCATTTT.

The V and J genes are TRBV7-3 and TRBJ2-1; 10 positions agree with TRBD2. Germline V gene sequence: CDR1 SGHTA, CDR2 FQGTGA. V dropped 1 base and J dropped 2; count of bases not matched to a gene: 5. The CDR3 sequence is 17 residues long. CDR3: CASSLRASGSAYNEQFF. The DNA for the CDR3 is TGTGCCAGCAGCTTAAGGGCTAGCGGGAGTGCCTACAATGAGCAGTTCTTC.

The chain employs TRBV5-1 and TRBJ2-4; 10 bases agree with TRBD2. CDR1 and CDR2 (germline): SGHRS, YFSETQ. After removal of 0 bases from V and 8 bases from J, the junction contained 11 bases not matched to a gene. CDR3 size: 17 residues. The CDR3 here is CASSLVSGRAYRDIQYF. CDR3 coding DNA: TGCGCCAGCAGCTTGGTGAGCGGGAGGGCCTATCGAGACATTCAGTACTTC.

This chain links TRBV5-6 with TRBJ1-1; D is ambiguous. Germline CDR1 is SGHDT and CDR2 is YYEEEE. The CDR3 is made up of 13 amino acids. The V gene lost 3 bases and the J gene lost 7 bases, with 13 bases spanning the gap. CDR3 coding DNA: TGTGCCAGCAGCTCCTCCTTTTCCCTTGAAGCTTTCTTT. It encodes CASSSSFSLEAFF.

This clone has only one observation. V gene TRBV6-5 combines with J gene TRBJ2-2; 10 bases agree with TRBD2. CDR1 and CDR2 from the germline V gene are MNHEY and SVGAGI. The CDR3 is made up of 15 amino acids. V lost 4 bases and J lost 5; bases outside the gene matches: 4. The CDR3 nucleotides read TGTGCCAGCAGTTGGACTAGCGGAGATACCGGGGAGCTGTTTTTT. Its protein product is CASSWTSGDTGELFF.

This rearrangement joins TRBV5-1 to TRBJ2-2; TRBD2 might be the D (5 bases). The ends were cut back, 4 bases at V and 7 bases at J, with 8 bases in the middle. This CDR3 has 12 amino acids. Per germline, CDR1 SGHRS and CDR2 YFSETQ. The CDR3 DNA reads TGCGCCAGCAGCGAGGGTGGCGGGGAGCTGTTTTTT. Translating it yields CASSEGGGELFF.

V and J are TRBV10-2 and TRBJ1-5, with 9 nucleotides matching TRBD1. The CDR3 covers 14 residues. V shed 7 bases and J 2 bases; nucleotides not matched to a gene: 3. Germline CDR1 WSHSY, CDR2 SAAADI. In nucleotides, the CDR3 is TGCGCCAGCAACAGGGGGCTAGGCAATCAGCCCCAGCATTTT. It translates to CASNRGLGNQPQHF.

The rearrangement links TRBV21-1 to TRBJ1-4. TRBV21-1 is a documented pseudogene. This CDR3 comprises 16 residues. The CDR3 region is CASSKRDSDSNEKLFF. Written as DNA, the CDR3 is TGTGCCAGCAGCAAAAGGGACTCAGATTCTAATGAGAAACTGTTTTTT.

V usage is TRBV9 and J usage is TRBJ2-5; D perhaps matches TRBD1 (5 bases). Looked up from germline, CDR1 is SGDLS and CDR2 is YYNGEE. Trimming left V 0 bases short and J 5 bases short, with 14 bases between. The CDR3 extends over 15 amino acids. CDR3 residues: CASSVAGAAWETQYF. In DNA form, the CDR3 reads TGTGCCAGCAGCGTAGCTGGGGCTGCATGGGAGACCCAGTACTTC.

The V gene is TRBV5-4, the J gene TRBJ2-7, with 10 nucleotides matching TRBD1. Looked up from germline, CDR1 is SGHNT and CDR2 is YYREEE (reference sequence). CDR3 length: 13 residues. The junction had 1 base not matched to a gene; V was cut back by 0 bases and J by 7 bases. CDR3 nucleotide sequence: TGTGCCAGCAGCTTGGGACAGGGGGCGGAGCAGTACTTC. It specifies CASSLGQGAEQYF. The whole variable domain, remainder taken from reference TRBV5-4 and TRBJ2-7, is ETGVTQSPTHLIKTRGQQVTLRCSSQSGHNTVSWYQQALGQGPQFIFQYYREEENGRGNFPPRFSGLQFPNYSSELNVNALELDDSALYLCASSLGQGAEQYFGPGTRLTVT.

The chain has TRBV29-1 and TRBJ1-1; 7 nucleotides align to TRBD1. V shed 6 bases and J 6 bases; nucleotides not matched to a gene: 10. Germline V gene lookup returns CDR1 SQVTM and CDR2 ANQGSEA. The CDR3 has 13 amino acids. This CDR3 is CSVTQGEGAEAFF. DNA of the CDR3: TGCAGCGTCACCCAGGGGGAAGGGGCTGAAGCTTTCTTT.

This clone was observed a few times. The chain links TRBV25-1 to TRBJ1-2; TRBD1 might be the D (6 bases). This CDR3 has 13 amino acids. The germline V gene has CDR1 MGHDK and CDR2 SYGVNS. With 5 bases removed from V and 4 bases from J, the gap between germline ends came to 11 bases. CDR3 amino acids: CASSPGVGYGYTF. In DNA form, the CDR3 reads TGTGCCAGCAGTCCAGGGGTAGGCTATGGCTACACCTTC.

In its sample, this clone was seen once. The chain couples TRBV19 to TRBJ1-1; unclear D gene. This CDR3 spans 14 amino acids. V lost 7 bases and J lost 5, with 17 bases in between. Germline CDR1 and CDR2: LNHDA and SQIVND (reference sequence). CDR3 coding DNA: TGTGCCAGTATAAGTCCGGACGGAGGTACTGAAGCTTTCTTT. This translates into CASISPDGGTEAFF.

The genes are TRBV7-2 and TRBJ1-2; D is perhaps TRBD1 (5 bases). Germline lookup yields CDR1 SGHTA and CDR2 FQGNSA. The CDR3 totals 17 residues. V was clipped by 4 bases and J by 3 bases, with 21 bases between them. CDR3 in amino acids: CASSSPGGGGNYYGYTF. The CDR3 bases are TGTGCCAGCAGCTCCCCCGGTGGGGGAGGGAACTACTATGGCTACACCTTC. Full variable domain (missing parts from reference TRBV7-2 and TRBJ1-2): GAGVSQSPSNKVTEKGKDVELRCDPISGHTALYWYRQSLGQGLEFLIYFQGNSAPDKSGLPSDRFSAERTGGSVSTLTIQRTQQEDSAVYLCASSSPGGGGNYYGYTFGSGTRLTVV.

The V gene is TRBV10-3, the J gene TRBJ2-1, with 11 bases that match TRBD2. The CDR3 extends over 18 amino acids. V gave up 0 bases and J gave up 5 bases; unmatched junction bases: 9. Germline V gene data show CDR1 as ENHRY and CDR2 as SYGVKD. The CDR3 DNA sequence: TGTGCCATCAGTGAGTCTGGCCTAGCGGGGGGACCGGACAATGAGCAGTTCTTC. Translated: CAISESGLAGGPDNEQFF.